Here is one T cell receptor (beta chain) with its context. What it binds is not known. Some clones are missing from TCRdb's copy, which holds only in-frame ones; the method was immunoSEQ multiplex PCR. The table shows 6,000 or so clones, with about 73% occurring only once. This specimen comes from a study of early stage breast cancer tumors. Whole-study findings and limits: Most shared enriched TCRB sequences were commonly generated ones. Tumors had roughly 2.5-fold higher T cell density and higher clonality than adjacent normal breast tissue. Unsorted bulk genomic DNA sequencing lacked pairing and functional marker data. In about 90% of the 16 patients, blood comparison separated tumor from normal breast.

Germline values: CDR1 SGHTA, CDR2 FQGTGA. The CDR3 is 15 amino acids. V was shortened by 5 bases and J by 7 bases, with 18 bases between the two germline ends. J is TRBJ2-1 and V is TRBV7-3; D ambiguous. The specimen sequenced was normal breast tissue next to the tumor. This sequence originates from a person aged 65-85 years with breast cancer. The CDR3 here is CASSTLQAGYNEQFF. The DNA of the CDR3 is TGTGCCAGCAGCACCCTGCAGGCCGGATATAATGAGCAGTTCTTC. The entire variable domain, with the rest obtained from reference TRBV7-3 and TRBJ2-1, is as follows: GAGVSQTPSNKVTEKGKYVELRCDPISGHTALYWYRQSLGQGPEFLIYFQGTGAADDSGLPNDRFFAVRPEGSVSTLKIQRTERGDSAVYLCASSTLQAGYNEQFFGPGTRLTVL.